Below are 30 T cell receptor beta chains sequenced from a single sample in a study of shared clonotypes between healthy human individuals. The naive CD8 fraction comprised CD45RO-negative cells positively selected for CCR7 and excluded terminally differentiated effector memory CD45RA+ cells. The repertoire was sequenced with immunoSEQ multiplex PCR; TCRdb's copy has only in-frame clones and lacks some. Among some 1,900,000 clones listed, about 95% were seen once. The material sequenced was naive CD8+ T cells sorted from blood. Source of these receptors: a man in his late teens or twenties in good health.

The chain has TRBV18 and TRBJ2-7; 7 bases line up with TRBD2. The CDR3 is made up of 15 amino acids. The ends lost 1 base at V and 4 bases at J; junction bases unmatched: 7. CDR1 and CDR2 (germline): KGHSH, LQKENI. In DNA, the CDR3 is TGTGCCAGCTCACCACTCAAGGGAGGGCCTTACGAGCAGTACTTC. Its translation: CASSPLKGGPYEQYF. Looking up the rest from reference TRBV18 and TRBJ2-7 gives the full variable domain: NAGVMQNPRHLVRRRGQEARLRCSPMKGHSHVYWYRQLPEEGLKFMVYLQKENIIDESGMPKERFSAEFPKEGPSILRIQQVVRGDSAAYFCASSPLKGGPYEQYFGPGTRLTVT.

The chain carries TRBV7-9 and TRBJ2-3; a possible D gene is TRBD1 (6 bases). The V gene lost 5 bases and the J gene lost 6 bases, with 15 bases spanning the gap. This CDR3 has 14 residues. The V gene's germline CDR1 is SEHNR and CDR2 FQNEAQ (reference sequence). DNA of the CDR3: TGTGCCAGCAGCCCCTGGACAGTTGGGGATACGCAGTATTTT. Translating gives CASSPWTVGDTQYF.

This chain links TRBV4-1 with TRBJ1-5; D uncertain. The V gene's germline CDR1 is MGHRA and CDR2 YSYEKL. The CDR3 runs to 15 residues. Trimming took off 1 base at V and 7 bases at J, with 14 bases between the two ends. CDR3 DNA: TGCGCCAGCAGCCAAGGGGTAGGGTCCGACCAGCCCCAGCATTTT. It is translated as CASSQGVGSDQPQHF.

The gene calls are TRBV6-5 and TRBJ2-7; maybe TRBD1 (6 bases). The V end lost 1 base, the J end lost 0 bases, and 10 bases lay between the germline ends. Germline lookup yields CDR1 MNHEY and CDR2 SVGAGI. The CDR3 loop spans 15 amino acids. The CDR3 DNA follows: TGTGCCAGCAGTTACTGGACAGATAACTCCTACGAGCAGTACTTC. Its translation: CASSYWTDNSYEQYF.

The gene calls are TRBV7-9 and TRBJ2-7; TRBD1 matches at 9 bases. CDR1 and CDR2 (germline): SEHNR, FQNEAQ (reference sequence). CDR3 size: 16 residues. V shed 8 bases and J 2 bases; nucleotides not matched to a gene: 13. The CDR3: CASEPILGQGTYEQYF. DNA for the CDR3: TGTGCCAGCGAACCTATCCTGGGACAGGGAACCTACGAGCAGTACTTC. The full variable domain, rest sourced from reference TRBV7-9 and TRBJ2-7, is DTGVSQNPRHKITKRGQNVTFRCDPISEHNRLYWYRQTLGQGPEFLTYFQNEAQLEKSRLLSDRFSAERPKGSFSTLEIQRTEQGDSAMYLCASEPILGQGTYEQYFGPGTRLTVT.

The rearrangement uses TRBV7-2 and TRBJ2-7; D perhaps matches TRBD1 (6 bases). With 5 bases removed from V and 5 bases from J, the gap between germline ends came to 13 bases. Germline V gene data show CDR1 as SGHTA and CDR2 as FQGNSA. The CDR3 is 13 residues long. In nucleotides, the CDR3 is TGTGCCAGCAGCCCTTACAGGGACAACGAGCAGTACTTC. Its translation: CASSPYRDNEQYF.

This clone is a singleton in its sample. This chain links TRBV6-6 with TRBJ2-3, with D perhaps matching TRBD1 (6 bases). The CDR3 loop spans 15 amino acids. Per the germline V gene, CDR1 is MNHNY and CDR2 is SVGAGI (reference sequence). Trimming shortened V by 2 bases and J by 0 bases, and 9 bases separated the two germline ends. CDR3 DNA: TGTGCCAGCAGTTACGCCGGACAGAGCACAGATACGCAGTATTTT. Protein: CASSYAGQSTDTQYF.

CDR3 sequence reads: CASTLGLNTEAFF. The CDR3 nucleotides are TGTGCCAGCACTCTGGGTCTGAACACTGAAGCTTTCTTT. The gene calls are TRBV27 and TRBJ1-1; D remains unclear. Trimming left V 7 bases short and J 0 bases short, with 9 bases between. The CDR3 spans 13 residues. The germline CDR1 and CDR2 sequences are MNHEY and SMNVEV (reference sequence).

V gene TRBV7-9 combines with J gene TRBJ1-5; 8 bases agree with TRBD1. This CDR3 contains 16 residues. V dropped 5 bases and J dropped 4; count of bases not matched to a gene: 10. Germline assignment: CDR1 SEHNR and CDR2 FQNEAQ (reference sequence). CDR3 protein: CASSTTADRGNQPQHF. The CDR3 coding sequence is TGTGCCAGCAGCACGACCGCTGACAGGGGTAATCAGCCCCAGCATTTT.

The rearrangement joins TRBV27 to TRBJ1-3; D uncertain. Trimming took 3 bases from V and 3 from J, leaving 9 bases between them. CDR1 and CDR2 (germline): MNHEY, SMNVEV (reference sequence). The CDR3 loop spans 14 amino acids. CDR3 protein: CASSFRGHGNTIYF. The CDR3 DNA reads as TGTGCCAGCAGTTTTCGAGGGCATGGAAACACCATATATTTT.

The chain recombines TRBV28 with TRBJ2-1; D unresolved. Trimming pared 6 bases from V and 9 bases from J, leaving 12 bases between. Germline V lookup: CDR1 MDHEN, CDR2 SYDVKM. The CDR3 has 12 amino acids. This CDR3 reads CASSPRYLEQFF. For the CDR3, the DNA is TGTGCCAGCAGCCCCCGATATCTTGAGCAGTTCTTC.

The V gene is TRBV14, the J gene TRBJ2-5; 11 bases are a match to TRBD2. Germline CDR1 and CDR2: SGHDN and FVKESK. The ends lost 2 bases at V and 0 bases at J; junction bases unmatched: 8. This CDR3 has 18 amino acids. The DNA for the CDR3 is TGTGCCAGCAGCCAATTCCTCGGGACTAGCGGAGACCAAGAGACCCAGTACTTC. Protein product: CASSQFLGTSGDQETQYF.

The rearrangement joins TRBV4-3 to TRBJ2-7; 11 nucleotides line up with TRBD2. This CDR3 is built from 15 residues. Trimming took 0 bases from V and 3 from J; bases not matched to a gene: 1. Germline V CDR1 and CDR2: LGHNA, YSLEER. The CDR3 region is CASSQDGTSGYEQYF. CDR3 DNA: TGCGCCAGCAGCCAAGATGGGACTAGCGGCTACGAGCAGTACTTC.

Notes on this clone: The same CDR3 arises from other DNA sequences in this sample as well. The chain couples TRBV9 to TRBJ2-1, with 7 bases identical to TRBD2. Trimming removed 0 bases from V and 9 bases from J; junction bases left unmatched: 3. Germline CDR1 and CDR2: SGDLS and YYNGEE. The CDR3 totals 13 residues. CDR3 residues: CASSVGGGSEQFF. Here the CDR3 DNA reads TGTGCCAGCAGCGTAGGGGGCGGGAGTGAGCAGTTCTTC.

The chain links TRBV28 to TRBJ1-2; weak D call: TRBD1 (6 bases). The CDR3 has 13 amino acids. V gave up 5 bases and J gave up 5 bases, with 12 bases separating them. Germline CDR1 MDHEN, CDR2 SYDVKM. CDR3 protein: CASSPTGRYGYTF. The DNA of the CDR3 is TGTGCCAGCAGTCCGACAGGACGATATGGCTACACCTTC.

This clone appeared a single time. V usage is TRBV5-5 and J usage is TRBJ1-5; D is uncertain. This CDR3 has 13 residues. The V end was cut by 5 bases, the J end by 7 bases, with 13 bases between. Germline V gene sequence: CDR1 SGHKS, CDR2 YYEKEE (reference sequence). The CDR3: CASSFGSGQPQHF. The DNA of the CDR3 is TGTGCCAGCAGTTTCGGCAGCGGGCAGCCCCAGCATTTT.

This chain uses TRBV9 with TRBJ2-1; unclear D gene. CDR1 and CDR2 (germline): SGDLS, YYNGEE. V was cut by 0 bases and J by 4 bases, with 11 bases left in between. The CDR3 spans 15 residues. The CDR3 reads CASSVDQRVYNEQFF. The CDR3 DNA reads TGTGCCAGCAGCGTAGACCAGCGAGTATACAATGAGCAGTTCTTC.

The V and J genes are TRBV19 and TRBJ2-2; 9 bases line up with TRBD1. The CDR3 extends over 14 amino acids. Germline V gene lookup returns CDR1 LNHDA and CDR2 SQIVND (reference sequence). Losses at the gene ends were 3 bases for V and 7 bases for J; bases not matched to a gene: 3. In nucleotides, the CDR3 is TGTGCCAGTAGTATCGGACAGGGGAGCGGGGAGCTGTTTTTT. This translates into CASSIGQGSGELFF.

The CDR3 protein is CAWSESGLDTQYF. DNA for the CDR3: TGTGCCTGGAGTGAATCCGGCCTAGATACGCAGTATTTT. This chain links TRBV30 with TRBJ2-3, with D unresolved. CDR1 is GTSNPN and CDR2 is SVGIG in the germline V gene (reference sequence). This CDR3 is built from 13 residues. The V end was cut by 1 base, the J end by 5 bases, with 10 bases between.

The CDR3 coding sequence is TGTGCCAGCAGCGCGACTAGCGGGATCTACAATGAGCAGTTCTTC. Protein sequence: CASSATSGIYNEQFF. The chain links TRBV7-2 to TRBJ2-1; 11 bases map to TRBD2. CDR3 length: 15 residues. Germline V gives CDR1 SGHTA, CDR2 FQGNSA. V gave up 5 bases and J gave up 3 bases; unmatched junction bases: 3.

This chain joins TRBV6-1 and TRBJ2-5, with D possibly being TRBD2 (6 bases). Germline V gene lookup returns CDR1 MNHNS and CDR2 SASEGT. The ends were cut back, 3 bases at V and 1 base at J, with 12 bases in the middle. The CDR3 is 15 residues long. CDR3 DNA sequence: TGTGCCAGCAGTGAGGGGGGACTTCGCCAAGAGACCCAGTACTTC. It yields the protein CASSEGGLRQETQYF.

The chain joins TRBV6-5 to TRBJ2-7; 7 bases align to TRBD2. J gave up 2 bases and V 8 bases, and 0 bases lay outside the gene matches. There are 11 residues in the CDR3. Germline assignment: CDR1 MNHEY and CDR2 SVGAGI. CDR3 bases: TGTGCCAGCGGGGGGGCCTACGAGCAGTACTTC. It specifies CASGGAYEQYF.

The rearrangement joins TRBV2 to TRBJ1-1, with D possibly TRBD1 on 6 matching bases. CDR1 is SNHLY, CDR2 FYNNEI, per germline. This CDR3 has 15 amino acids. Trimming left V 5 bases short and J 3 bases short, with 16 bases between. CDR3: CASSLGGPRDTEAFF. CDR3 DNA: TGTGCCAGCAGTCTTGGGGGGCCGAGGGACACTGAAGCTTTCTTT.

The V call is TRBV7-6, the J call TRBJ2-7; D remains ambiguous. This CDR3 region has 13 residues. V was cut by 5 bases and J by 3 bases, with 11 bases left in between. Germline loops: CDR1 SGHVS, CDR2 FNYEAQ. CDR3 DNA sequence: TGTGCCAGCAGCCCAACGAGTTACTACGAGCAGTACTTC. Encoded protein: CASSPTSYYEQYF.

The J gene is TRBJ2-7, the V gene TRBV9, with D perhaps TRBD1 or TRBD2 (5 bases each). The CDR3 is 13 amino acids. The germline V gene encodes CDR1 SGDLS and CDR2 YYNGEE. The V end lost 0 bases, the J end lost 6 bases, and 10 bases lay between the germline ends. CDR3 coding DNA: TGTGCCAGCAGCGTAGGAGGGGCGCGCGAGCAGTACTTC. This gives the protein CASSVGGAREQYF.

The chain uses TRBV7-9 and TRBJ2-3, with a tentative D call TRBD1 (6 bases). The CDR3 length is 12 residues. Between the trimmed V and J ends, which lost 5 bases and 7 bases, there was a span of 10 bases. Germline V gene lookup returns CDR1 SEHNR and CDR2 FQNEAQ (reference sequence). The CDR3 loop reads CASSQGGNTQYF. Here the CDR3 DNA reads TGTGCCAGCAGCCAAGGGGGAAATACGCAGTATTTT.

The V gene is TRBV6-5, the J gene TRBJ1-4, with TRBD1 matching 10 bases. In germline, CDR1 is MNHEY, CDR2 SVGAGI. V trimming: 6 bases; J trimming: 3 bases; junction bases outside the gene matches: 4. The CDR3 runs to 15 residues. The CDR3 region is CASSWTGGSNEKLFF. Written as DNA, the CDR3 is TGTGCCAGCAGCTGGACAGGGGGGTCTAATGAAAAACTGTTTTTT.

V gene TRBV7-8 combines with J gene TRBJ2-7; 7 bases are a match to TRBD2. The CDR3 totals 15 residues. Germline V gene data show CDR1 as SGHVS and CDR2 as FQNEAQ. V lost 6 bases, J lost 0 bases, and 8 bases stayed unmatched. This CDR3 reads CASRGSGGGSYEQYF. In DNA, the CDR3 is TGTGCCAGCAGAGGTTCCGGCGGGGGCTCCTACGAGCAGTACTTC.

Comment on this clone: Compared with germline, one end of the junction differs, possibly owing to a read error. The chain uses TRBV2 and TRBJ2-7, with a tentative D call TRBD1 (5 bases). Germline V gene lookup returns CDR1 SNHLY and CDR2 FYNNEI. The CDR3 runs 15 residues. The CDR3 DNA reads TGTGCCAGCAGCGAAGGACATAATAATGTATACGAGCAGTACTTC. Its translation: CASSEGHNNVYEQYF.

The chain uses TRBV4-2 and TRBJ1-1; D uncertain. CDR3 length: 11 residues. Per the germline V gene, CDR1 is LGHNA and CDR2 is YNFKEQ. Trimming took 6 bases from V and 5 from J, leaving 7 bases between them. CDR3 sequence: CASREGTEAFF. As DNA, the CDR3 is TGTGCCAGCAGGGAGGGAACTGAAGCTTTCTTT.